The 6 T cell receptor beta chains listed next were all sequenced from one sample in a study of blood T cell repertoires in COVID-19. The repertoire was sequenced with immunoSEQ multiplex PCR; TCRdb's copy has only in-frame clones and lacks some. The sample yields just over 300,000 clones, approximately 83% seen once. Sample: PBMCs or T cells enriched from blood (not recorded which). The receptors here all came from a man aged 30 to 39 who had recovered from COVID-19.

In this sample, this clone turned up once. DNA of the CDR3: TGTGCCAGCAGGGGAATAGCGGGGGGGCGCCCTGAGCAGTTCTTC. Protein: CASRGIAGGRPEQFF. The chain recombines TRBV2 with TRBJ2-1, with 11 nucleotides matching TRBD2. This CDR3 is 15 amino acids long. The germline V gene encodes CDR1 SNHLY and CDR2 FYNNEI. The J segment lost 9 bases and the V segment lost 6 bases, leaving 10 bases of the junction unmatched.

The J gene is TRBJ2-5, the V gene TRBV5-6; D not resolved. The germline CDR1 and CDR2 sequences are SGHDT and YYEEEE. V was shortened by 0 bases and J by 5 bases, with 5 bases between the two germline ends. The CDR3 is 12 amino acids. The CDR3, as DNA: TGTGCCAGCAGCTTGGTTTCTGAGACCCAGTACTTC. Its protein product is CASSLVSETQYF.

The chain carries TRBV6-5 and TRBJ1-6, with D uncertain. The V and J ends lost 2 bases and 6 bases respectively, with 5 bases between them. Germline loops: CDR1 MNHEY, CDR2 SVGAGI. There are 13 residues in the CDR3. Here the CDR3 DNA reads TGTGCCAGCAGTTACGCAGTTAATTCACCCCTCCACTTT. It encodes CASSYAVNSPLHF.

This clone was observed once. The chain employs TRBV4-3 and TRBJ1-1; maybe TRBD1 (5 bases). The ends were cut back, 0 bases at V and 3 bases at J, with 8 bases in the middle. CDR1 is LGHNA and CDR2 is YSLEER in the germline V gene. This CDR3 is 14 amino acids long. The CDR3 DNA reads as TGCGCCAGCAGCCAAGAACCAGGGCACACTGAAGCTTTCTTT. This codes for CASSQEPGHTEAFF.

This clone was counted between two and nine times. The CDR3, as DNA: TGTGCCAGCTCACCCTCCGGGGGGGCCGACGCTTTCTTT. Translating it yields CASSPSGGADAFF. The rearrangement joins TRBV18 to TRBJ1-1; the D gene is possibly TRBD1 (6 bases). Trimming cost V 3 bases and J 11 bases, with 16 bases left between them. CDR1 and CDR2 from the germline V gene are KGHSH and LQKENI. CDR3 length: 13 amino acids.

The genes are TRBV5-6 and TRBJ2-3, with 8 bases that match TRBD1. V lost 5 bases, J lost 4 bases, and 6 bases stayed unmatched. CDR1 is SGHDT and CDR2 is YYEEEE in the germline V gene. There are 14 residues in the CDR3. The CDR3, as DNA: TGTGCCAGCAGTGACAGGGGCAGGGCAGATACGCAGTATTTT. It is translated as CASSDRGRADTQYF.